This T cell receptor beta chain came from a study of CD8+ T cells in alopecia areata. At the level of the study: Tofacitinib ran for 6 to 18 months before 6 months off drug. Points from the study as a whole: Affected scalp, especially in alopecia totalis/universalis, had a higher clonality than normal scalp did.

V was trimmed by 0 bases and J by 0 bases, leaving 7 bases between them. The length of the CDR3 is 14 residues. Germline assignment: CDR1 SGHRS and CDR2 YFSETQ. RNA extraction and reverse transcription yielded cDNA as sequencing template. Generated by immunoSEQ multiplex PCR, the TCRdb table keeps only in-frame clones and is missing some. The data contain about 150,000 clones, roughly 44% of them singletons. Note on this clone: Its antigen is still unknown.

The sequence came from a human donor with alopecia areata. This chain connects TRBV5-1 to TRBJ2-7; possibly TRBD1 for D (6 bases). Input material: CD4+ T cells sorted from blood. The CDR3 reads CASSLGTDSYEQYF. As DNA, the CDR3 is TGCGCCAGCAGCTTGGGGACAGACTCCTACGAGCAGTACTTC.